This T cell receptor beta chain comes out of a study of blood T cell repertoires in COVID-19. Cohorts were based on clinical histories the participants reported. Assay used: immunoSEQ multiplex PCR; TCRdb lists only in-frame clones, some missing. This sample yields 130,000 to 150,000 clones, of which roughly 90% are seen a single time; around 1.3% belongs to the top ten. This clone was counted only a few times. There are 14 residues in the CDR3. The germline V gene has CDR1 SQVTM and CDR2 ANQGSEA. J was trimmed by 5 bases and V by 7 bases; bases with no gene match: 12. The TCR was taken from a woman in her thirties with acute COVID-19. The specimen was PBMCs or T cells enriched from blood (not recorded which). The chain recombines TRBV29-1 with TRBJ2-7; 9 nucleotides line up with TRBD2. This CDR3 reads CSADSGSRGNEQYF. CDR3 in DNA: TGCAGCGCTGATAGCGGGAGTAGGGGCAACGAGCAGTACTTC.